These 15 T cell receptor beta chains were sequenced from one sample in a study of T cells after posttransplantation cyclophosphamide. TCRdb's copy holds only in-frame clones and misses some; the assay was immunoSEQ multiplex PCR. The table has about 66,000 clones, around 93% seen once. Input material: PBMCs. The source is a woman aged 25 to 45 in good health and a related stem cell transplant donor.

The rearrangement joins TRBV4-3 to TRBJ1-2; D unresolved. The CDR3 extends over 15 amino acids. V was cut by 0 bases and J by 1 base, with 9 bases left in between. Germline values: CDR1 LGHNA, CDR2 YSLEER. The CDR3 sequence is CASSQDLAVNYGYTF. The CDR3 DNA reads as TGCGCCAGCAGCCAAGATCTAGCAGTTAACTATGGCTACACCTTC.

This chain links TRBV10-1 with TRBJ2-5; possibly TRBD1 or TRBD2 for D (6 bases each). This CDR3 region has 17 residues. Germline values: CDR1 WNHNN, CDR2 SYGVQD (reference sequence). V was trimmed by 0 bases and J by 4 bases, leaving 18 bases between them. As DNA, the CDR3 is TGCGCCAGCAGTGAGTCGAACTTACAGGGAGGAAGAGAGACCCAGTACTTC. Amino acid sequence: CASSESNLQGGRETQYF.

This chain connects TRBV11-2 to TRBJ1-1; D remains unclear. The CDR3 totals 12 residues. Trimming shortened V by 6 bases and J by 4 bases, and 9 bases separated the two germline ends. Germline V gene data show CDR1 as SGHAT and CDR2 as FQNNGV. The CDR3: CASSFGPTEAFF. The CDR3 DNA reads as TGTGCCAGCAGTTTCGGCCCCACTGAAGCTTTCTTT.

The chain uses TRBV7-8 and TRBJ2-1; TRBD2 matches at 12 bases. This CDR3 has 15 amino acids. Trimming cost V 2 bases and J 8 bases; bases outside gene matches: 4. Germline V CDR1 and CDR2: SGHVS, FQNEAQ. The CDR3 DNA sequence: TGTGCCAGCAGCTTACTAGCTAGCGGGGGGGATGAGCAGTTCTTC. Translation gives CASSLLASGGDEQFF.

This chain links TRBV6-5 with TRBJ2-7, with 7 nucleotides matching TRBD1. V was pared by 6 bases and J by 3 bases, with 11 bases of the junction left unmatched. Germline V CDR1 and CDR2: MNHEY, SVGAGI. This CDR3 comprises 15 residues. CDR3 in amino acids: CASRRRQGSDYEQYF. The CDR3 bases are TGTGCCAGCAGGCGTAGACAGGGTTCAGACTACGAGCAGTACTTC.

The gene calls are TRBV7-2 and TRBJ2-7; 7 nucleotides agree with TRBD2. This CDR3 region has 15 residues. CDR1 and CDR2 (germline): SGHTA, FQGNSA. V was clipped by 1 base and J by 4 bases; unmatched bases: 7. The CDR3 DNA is TGTGCCAGCAGCTTAGGGGGAGGGAGGAGATACGAGCAGTACTTC. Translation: CASSLGGGRRYEQYF.

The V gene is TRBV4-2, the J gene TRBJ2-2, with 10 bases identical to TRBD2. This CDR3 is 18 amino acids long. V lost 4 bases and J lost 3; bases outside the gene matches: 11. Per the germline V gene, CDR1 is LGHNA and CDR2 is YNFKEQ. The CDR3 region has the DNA TGTGCCAGCAGCCGTCGTAATAGCGGGGGGTTGGACACCGGGGAGCTGTTTTTT. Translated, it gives CASSRRNSGGLDTGELFF.

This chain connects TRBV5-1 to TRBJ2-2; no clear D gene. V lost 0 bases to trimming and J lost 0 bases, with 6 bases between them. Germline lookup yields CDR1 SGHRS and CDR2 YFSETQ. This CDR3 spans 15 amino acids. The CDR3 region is CASSLVQANTGELFF. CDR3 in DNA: TGCGCCAGCAGCTTGGTACAAGCGAACACCGGGGAGCTGTTTTTT.

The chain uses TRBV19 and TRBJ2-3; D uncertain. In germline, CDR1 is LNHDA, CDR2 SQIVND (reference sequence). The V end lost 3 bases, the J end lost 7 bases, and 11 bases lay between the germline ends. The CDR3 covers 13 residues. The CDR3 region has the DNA TGTGCCAGTAGTATCCCCGGTCTCTATACGCAGTATTTT. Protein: CASSIPGLYTQYF.

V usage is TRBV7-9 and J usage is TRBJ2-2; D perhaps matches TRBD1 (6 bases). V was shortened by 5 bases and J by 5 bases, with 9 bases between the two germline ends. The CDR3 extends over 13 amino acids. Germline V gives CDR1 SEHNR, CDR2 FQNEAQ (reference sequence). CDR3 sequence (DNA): TGTGCCAGCAGCAACAGGGTGACCGGGGAGCTGTTTTTT. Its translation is CASSNRVTGELFF.

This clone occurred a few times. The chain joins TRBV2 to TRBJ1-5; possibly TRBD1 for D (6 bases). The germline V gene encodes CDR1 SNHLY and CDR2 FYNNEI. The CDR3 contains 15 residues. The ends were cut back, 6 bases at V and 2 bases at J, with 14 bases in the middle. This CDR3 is CASSATGFGNQPQHF. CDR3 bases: TGTGCCAGCAGCGCAACAGGGTTTGGCAATCAGCCCCAGCATTTT.

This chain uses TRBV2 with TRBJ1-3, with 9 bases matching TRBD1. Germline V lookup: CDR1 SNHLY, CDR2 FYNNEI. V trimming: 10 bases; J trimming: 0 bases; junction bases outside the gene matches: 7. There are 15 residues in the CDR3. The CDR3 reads CATNRGRSSGNTIYF. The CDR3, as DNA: TGTGCCACCAACAGGGGGCGAAGCTCTGGAAACACCATATATTTT.

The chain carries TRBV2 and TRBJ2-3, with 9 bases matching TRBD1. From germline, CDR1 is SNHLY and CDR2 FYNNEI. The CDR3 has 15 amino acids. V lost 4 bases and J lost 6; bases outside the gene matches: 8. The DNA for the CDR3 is TGTGCCAGCAGTGCCGGGACAGGGCGAACGGATACGCAGTATTTT. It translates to CASSAGTGRTDTQYF.

DNA for the CDR3: TGTGCCAGTAGTCTCCAAGGGCAGGGAGACACTGAAGCTTTCTTT. This sequence encodes CASSLQGQGDTEAFF. The V gene is TRBV19, the J gene TRBJ1-1; perhaps TRBD1 as D (5 bases). The V gene lost 5 bases and the J gene lost 3 bases, with 16 bases spanning the gap. Per the germline V gene, CDR1 is LNHDA and CDR2 is SQIVND (reference sequence). The CDR3 length is 15 residues.

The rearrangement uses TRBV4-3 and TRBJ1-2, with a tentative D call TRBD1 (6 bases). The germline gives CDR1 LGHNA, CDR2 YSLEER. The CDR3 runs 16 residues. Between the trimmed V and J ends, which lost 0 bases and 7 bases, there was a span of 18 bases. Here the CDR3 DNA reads TGCGCCAGCAGCCAAGAAGGAGCCAGGGGCAGGAGTGGCTACACCTTC. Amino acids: CASSQEGARGRSGYTF.